The 11 T cell receptor beta chains in this list originate from one sample, sequenced in a study of OX40 agonist ivuxolimab in advanced cancers. The method was immunoSEQ multiplex PCR; TCRdb's version includes in-frame clones alone and lacks a portion of them. The sample consists of about 61,000 clones, more than 70% of them appearing once. Sequencing used CD4+ or CD8+ T cells sorted from blood, obtained in a trial of the OX40 agonist ivuxolimab. The receptors stem from an adult with an advanced solid tumor such as melanoma, head and neck, liver or kidney cancer.

The chain is built from TRBV4-1 and TRBJ2-2; tentatively, D is TRBD2 (5 bases). CDR1 is MGHRA and CDR2 is YSYEKL in the germline V gene. Trimming left V 1 base short and J 0 bases short, with 15 bases between. The CDR3 contains 18 residues. In nucleotides, the CDR3 is TGCGCCAGCAGCCAAGTCATTGATGAGGGAGCGAACACCGGGGAGCTGTTTTTT. Protein product: CASSQVIDEGANTGELFF.

The rearrangement joins TRBV9 to TRBJ1-6, with unresolved D. The CDR3 is 14 residues long. CDR1 and CDR2 (germline): SGDLS, YYNGEE. V lost 0 bases and J lost 7, with 8 bases in between. In DNA form, the CDR3 reads TGTGCCAGCAGCGTAGGTTTCGGGAATTCACCCCTCCACTTT. It codes for CASSVGFGNSPLHF.

V gene TRBV18 combines with J gene TRBJ2-5; no clear D. The V gene lost 0 bases and the J gene lost 4 bases, with 9 bases spanning the gap. CDR1 and CDR2 (germline): KGHSH, LQKENI. The CDR3 consists of 14 residues. CDR3 amino acids: CASSPPGNLETQYF. In DNA, the CDR3 is TGTGCCAGCTCACCACCAGGGAATCTAGAGACCCAGTACTTC.

The chain joins TRBV5-4 to TRBJ2-1; 9 bases are a match to TRBD2. The germline gives CDR1 SGHNT, CDR2 YYREEE (reference sequence). V lost 4 bases to trimming and J lost 5 bases; unmatched junction nucleotides: 4. CDR3 length: 14 amino acids. CDR3 coding DNA: TGTGCCAGCAGCCTGACTAGCGGCAACAATGAGCAGTTCTTC. The encoded protein is CASSLTSGNNEQFF. Full variable domain (outside the CDR3, taken from reference TRBV5-4 and TRBJ2-1): ETGVTQSPTHLIKTRGQQVTLRCSSQSGHNTVSWYQQALGQGPQFIFQYYREEENGRGNFPPRFSGLQFPNYSSELNVNALELDDSALYLCASSLTSGNNEQFFGPGTRLTVL.

Here the CDR3 reads CASSQRTYEQYF. For the CDR3, the DNA is TGTGCCAGCAGCCAGAGGACCTACGAGCAGTACTTC. The chain combines TRBV21-1 with TRBJ2-7; the table names TRBD2, a call not compared with the DNA. TRBV21-1 corresponds to a pseudogene. CDR3 length: 12 residues.

The V gene is TRBV14, the J gene TRBJ2-3, with D possibly TRBD1 on 6 matching bases. V lost 3 bases and J 5 bases, leaving 15 bases between the germline ends. Germline values: CDR1 SGHDN, CDR2 FVKESK. There are 15 residues in the CDR3. The CDR3 DNA is TGTGCCAGCAGCCAGGCAGGGGCCTTGGGAGATACGCAGTATTTT. Amino acid sequence: CASSQAGALGDTQYF. Full variable domain (remainder filled in from reference TRBV14 and TRBJ2-3): EAGVTQFPSHSVIEKGQTVTLRCDPISGHDNLYWYRRVMGKEIKFLLHFVKESKQDESGMPNNRFLAERTGGTYSTLKVQPAELEDSGVYFCASSQAGALGDTQYFGPGTRLTVL.

For this clone: Different DNA sequences within this sample yield the same CDR3. The J gene is TRBJ1-4, the V gene TRBV11-2; D is undetermined. CDR3 length: 14 residues. Germline CDR1 is SGHAT and CDR2 is FQNNGV. V was shortened by 7 bases and J by 2 bases, with 11 bases between the two germline ends. This CDR3 is CASNEQGTNEKLFF. In DNA form, the CDR3 reads TGTGCCAGCAACGAGCAAGGCACTAATGAAAAACTGTTTTTT.

This clone occurred once. The chain links TRBV11-3 to TRBJ1-1, with 8 bases identical to TRBD1. Trimming at V came to 5 bases and at J to 0 bases, leaving 5 bases not matched to a gene. This CDR3 has 15 residues. CDR1 SGHNT and CDR2 YENEEA come from the germline V gene. This chain's CDR3 is CASSLGTGLNTEAFF. CDR3 nucleotide sequence: TGTGCCAGCAGCCTGGGGACAGGTCTGAACACTGAAGCTTTCTTT.

This rearrangement joins TRBV18 to TRBJ1-3; possibly TRBD1 for D (5 bases). CDR3 length: 15 residues. The V end lost 2 bases, the J end lost 0 bases, and 8 bases lay between the germline ends. Germline CDR1 KGHSH, CDR2 LQKENI. The CDR3 is CASSPVGRSGNTIYF. The CDR3 DNA reads TGTGCCAGCTCACCAGTGGGGCGCTCTGGAAACACCATATATTTT.

This clone was found many times. The rearrangement joins TRBV5-4 to TRBJ1-4, with D possibly being TRBD1 (6 bases). The V end was cut by 0 bases, the J end by 8 bases, with 11 bases between. The CDR3 contains 14 residues. From germline, CDR1 is SGHNT and CDR2 YYREEE (reference sequence). The CDR3 region is CASSLGGGGEKLFF. The CDR3 DNA reads TGTGCCAGCAGCTTGGGAGGGGGAGGCGAAAAACTGTTTTTT.

The chain links TRBV5-4 to TRBJ1-1; 8 bases are shared with TRBD1. Germline CDR1 SGHNT, CDR2 YYREEE (reference sequence). V was pared by 7 bases and J by 3 bases, with 11 bases of the junction left unmatched. CDR3 length: 15 amino acids. The CDR3 region has the DNA TGTGCCAGCCGGACAGGGAAAGCATTAGACACTGAAGCTTTCTTT. This gives the protein CASRTGKALDTEAFF.